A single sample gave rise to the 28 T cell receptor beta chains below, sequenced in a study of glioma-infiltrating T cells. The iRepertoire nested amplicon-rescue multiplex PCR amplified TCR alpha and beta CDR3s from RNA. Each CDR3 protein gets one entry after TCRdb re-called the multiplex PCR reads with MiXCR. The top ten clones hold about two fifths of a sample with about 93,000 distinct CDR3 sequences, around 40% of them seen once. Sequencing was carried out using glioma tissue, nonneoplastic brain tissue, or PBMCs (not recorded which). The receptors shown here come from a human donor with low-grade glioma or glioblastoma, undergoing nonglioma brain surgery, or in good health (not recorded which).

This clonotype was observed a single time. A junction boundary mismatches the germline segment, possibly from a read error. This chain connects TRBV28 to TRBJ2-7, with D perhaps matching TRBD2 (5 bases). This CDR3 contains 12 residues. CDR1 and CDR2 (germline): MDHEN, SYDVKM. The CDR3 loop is CASSNRFGEHYF. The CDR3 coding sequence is TGTGCCAGCAGCAATAGGTTCGGGGAGCATTACTTC. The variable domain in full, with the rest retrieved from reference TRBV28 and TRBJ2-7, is DVKVTQSSRYLVKRTGEKVFLECVQDMDHENMFWYRQDPGLGLRLIYFSYDVKMKEKGDIPEGYSVSREKKERFSLILESASTNQTSMYLCASSNRFGEHYFGPGTRLTVT.

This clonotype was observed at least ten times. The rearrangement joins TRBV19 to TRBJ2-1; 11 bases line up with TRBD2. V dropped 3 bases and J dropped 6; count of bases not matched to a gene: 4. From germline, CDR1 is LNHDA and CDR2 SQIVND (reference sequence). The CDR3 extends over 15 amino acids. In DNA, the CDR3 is TGTGCCAGTAGTATTCTAGCGGGGGGTATCAATGAGCAGTTCTTC. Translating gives CASSILAGGINEQFF.

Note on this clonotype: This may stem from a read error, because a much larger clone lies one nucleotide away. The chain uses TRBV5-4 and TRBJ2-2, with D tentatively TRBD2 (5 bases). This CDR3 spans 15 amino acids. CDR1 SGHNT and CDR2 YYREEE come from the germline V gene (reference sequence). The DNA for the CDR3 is TGTGCCAGCAGCTTATTCGACCGAAACACCGGGGAGCTGTCTTTT. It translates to CASSLFDRNTGELSF. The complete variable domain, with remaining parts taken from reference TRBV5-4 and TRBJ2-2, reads ETGVTQSPTHLIKTRGQQVTLRCSSQSGHNTVSWYQQALGQGPQFIFQYYREEENGRGNFPPRFSGLQFPNYSSELNVNALELDDSALYLCASSLFDRNTGELSFGEGSRLTVL.

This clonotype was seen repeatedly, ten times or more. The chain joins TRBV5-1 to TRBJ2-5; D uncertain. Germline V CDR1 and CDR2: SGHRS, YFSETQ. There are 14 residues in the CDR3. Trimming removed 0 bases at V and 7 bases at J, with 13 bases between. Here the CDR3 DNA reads TGCGCCAGCAGCTTGGATCGTAGCTCTGGGACCCAGTACTTC. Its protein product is CASSLDRSSGTQYF.

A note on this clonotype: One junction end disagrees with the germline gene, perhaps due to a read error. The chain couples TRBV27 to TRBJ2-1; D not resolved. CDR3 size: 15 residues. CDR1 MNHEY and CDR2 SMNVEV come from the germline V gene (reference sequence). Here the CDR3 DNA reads TGTGCAAGCACTGACTCACTTCTATATTACAATAAGCAGTTCTTC. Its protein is CASTDSLLYYNKQFF.

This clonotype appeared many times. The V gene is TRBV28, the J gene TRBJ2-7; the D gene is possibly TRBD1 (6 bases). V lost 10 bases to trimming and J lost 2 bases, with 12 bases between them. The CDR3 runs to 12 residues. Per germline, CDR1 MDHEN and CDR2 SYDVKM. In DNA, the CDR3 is TGTGCCACCCGGGACAATCCCTACGAGCAGTACTTC. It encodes CATRDNPYEQYF.

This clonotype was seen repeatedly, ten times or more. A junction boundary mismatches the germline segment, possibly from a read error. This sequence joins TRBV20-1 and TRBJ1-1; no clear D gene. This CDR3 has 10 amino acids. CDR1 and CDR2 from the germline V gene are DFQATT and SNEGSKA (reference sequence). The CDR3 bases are TGCGGTGCTAGTGTCGGGAAAGCTTTCTTT. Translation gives CGASVGKAFF.

The CDR3 coding sequence is TGTGTTAGCAGCTTGATGGGGGGAGCCACTGAAGCTTTCTTT. Translating gives CVSSLMGGATEAFF. This rearrangement joins TRBV28 to TRBJ1-1; D perhaps matches TRBD1 (5 bases). Germline lookup yields CDR1 MDHEN and CDR2 SYDVKM. CDR3 length: 14 residues.

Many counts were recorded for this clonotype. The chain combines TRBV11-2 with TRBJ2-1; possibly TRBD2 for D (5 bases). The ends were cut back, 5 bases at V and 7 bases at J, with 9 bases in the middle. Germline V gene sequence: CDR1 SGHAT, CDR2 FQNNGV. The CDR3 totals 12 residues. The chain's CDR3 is CASSASGNEQFF. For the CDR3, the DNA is TGTGCCAGCAGCGCGTCGGGAAATGAGCAGTTCTTC.

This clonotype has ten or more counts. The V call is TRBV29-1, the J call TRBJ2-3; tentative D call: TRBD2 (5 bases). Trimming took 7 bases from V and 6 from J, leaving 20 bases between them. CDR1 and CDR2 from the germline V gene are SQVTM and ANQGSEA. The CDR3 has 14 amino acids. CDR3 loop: CSAPLAEGLDTQYF. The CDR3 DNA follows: TGCAGCGCCCCGCTAGCTGAGGGTTTGGATACGCAGTATTTT.

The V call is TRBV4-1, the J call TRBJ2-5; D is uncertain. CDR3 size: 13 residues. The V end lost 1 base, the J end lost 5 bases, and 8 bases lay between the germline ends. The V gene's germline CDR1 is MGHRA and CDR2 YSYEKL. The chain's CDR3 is CASSQVGVETQYF. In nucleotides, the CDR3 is TGCGCCAGCAGCCAAGTAGGCGTGGAGACCCAGTACTTC.

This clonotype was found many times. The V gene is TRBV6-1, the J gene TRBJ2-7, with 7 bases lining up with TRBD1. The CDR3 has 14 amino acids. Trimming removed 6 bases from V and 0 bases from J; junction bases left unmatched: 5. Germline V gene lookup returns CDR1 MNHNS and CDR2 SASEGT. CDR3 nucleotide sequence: TGTGCCAGCAGCGACAGGGAAGTCTCCTACGAGCAGTACTTC. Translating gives CASSDREVSYEQYF.

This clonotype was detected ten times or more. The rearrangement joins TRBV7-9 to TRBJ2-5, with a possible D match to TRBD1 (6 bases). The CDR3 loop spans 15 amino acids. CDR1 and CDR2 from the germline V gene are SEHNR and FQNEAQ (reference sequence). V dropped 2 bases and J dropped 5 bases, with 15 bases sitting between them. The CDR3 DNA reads TGTGCCAGCAGCTTAATTACAGGGACGGGCGAGACCCAGTACTTC. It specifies CASSLITGTGETQYF. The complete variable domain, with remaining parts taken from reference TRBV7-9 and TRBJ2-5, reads DTGVSQNPRHKITKRGQNVTFRCDPISEHNRLYWYRQTLGQGPEFLTYFQNEAQLEKSRLLSDRFSAERPKGSFSTLEIQRTEQGDSAMYLCASSLITGTGETQYFGPGTRLLVL.

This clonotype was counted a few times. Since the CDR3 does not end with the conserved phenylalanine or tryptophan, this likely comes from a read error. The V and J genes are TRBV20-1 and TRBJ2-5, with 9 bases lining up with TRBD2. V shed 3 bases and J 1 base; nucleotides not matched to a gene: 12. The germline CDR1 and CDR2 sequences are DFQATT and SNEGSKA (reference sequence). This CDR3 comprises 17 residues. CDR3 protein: CSASGSWTSASQETQYL. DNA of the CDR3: TGCAGTGCTAGCGGTTCCTGGACTAGCGCCTCCCAAGAGACCCAGTACCTC.

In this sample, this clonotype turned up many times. The DNA for the CDR3 is TGTGCCAGTAGTATCTTCCACCAAGAGACCCAGTACTTC. It is translated as CASSIFHQETQYF. V gene TRBV19 combines with J gene TRBJ2-5; D is unclear. In germline, CDR1 is LNHDA, CDR2 SQIVND (reference sequence). The ends were cut back, 3 bases at V and 0 bases at J, with 5 bases in the middle. The CDR3 sequence is 13 residues long.

In DNA, the CDR3 is TGTGCCAGCAGCCCGGGACAGGGGCGGGAAGATACGCAGTATTTT. Protein sequence: CASSPGQGREDTQYF. The rearrangement links TRBV5-4 to TRBJ2-3; 10 nucleotides agree with TRBD1. This CDR3 is built from 15 residues. With V trimmed by 4 bases and J by 5 bases, 7 bases remained unmatched. The germline CDR1 and CDR2 sequences are SGHNT and YYREEE (reference sequence).

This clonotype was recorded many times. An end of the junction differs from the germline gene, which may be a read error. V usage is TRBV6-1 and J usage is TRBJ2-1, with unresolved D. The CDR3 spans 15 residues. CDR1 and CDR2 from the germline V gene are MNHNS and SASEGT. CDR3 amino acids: CASNEDASSYNERFF. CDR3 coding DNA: TGTGCCAGCAACGAGGACGCAAGCTCCTACAATGAGCGGTTCTTC.

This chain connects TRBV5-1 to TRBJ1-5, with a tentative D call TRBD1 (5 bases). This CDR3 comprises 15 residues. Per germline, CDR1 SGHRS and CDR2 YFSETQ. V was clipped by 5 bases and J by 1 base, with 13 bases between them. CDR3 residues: CASRLIGGSNQPQHF. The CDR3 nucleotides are TGCGCCAGCAGATTGATCGGGGGGAGCAATCAGCCCCAGCATTTT. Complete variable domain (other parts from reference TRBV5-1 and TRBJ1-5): KAGVTQTPRYLIKTRGQQVTLSCSPISGHRSVSWYQQTPGQGLQFLFEYFSETQRNKGNFPGRFSGRQFSNSRSEMNVSTLELGDSALYLCASRLIGGSNQPQHFGDGTRLSIL.

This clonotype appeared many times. CDR3 nucleotide sequence: TGCAGCGTTGAGGATACGCAGTATTTT. It yields the protein CSVEDTQYF. V usage is TRBV29-1 and J usage is TRBJ2-3; D call uncertain. Deletions cut 3 bases from V and 6 bases from J, with 1 base between. This CDR3 has 9 residues. Germline V gives CDR1 SQVTM, CDR2 ANQGSEA.

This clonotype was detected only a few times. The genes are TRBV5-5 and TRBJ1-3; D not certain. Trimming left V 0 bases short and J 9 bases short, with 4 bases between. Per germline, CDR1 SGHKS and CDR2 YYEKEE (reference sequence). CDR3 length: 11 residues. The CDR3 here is CASSLDSTIYF. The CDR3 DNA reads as TGTGCCAGCAGCTTGGATTCCACCATATATTTT.

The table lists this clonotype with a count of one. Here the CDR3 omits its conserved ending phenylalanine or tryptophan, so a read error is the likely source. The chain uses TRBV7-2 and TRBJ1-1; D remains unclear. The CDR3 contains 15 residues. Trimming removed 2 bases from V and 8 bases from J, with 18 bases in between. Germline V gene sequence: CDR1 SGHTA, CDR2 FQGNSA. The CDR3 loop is CASSLSSLALREAFS. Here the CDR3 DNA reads TGTGCCAGCAGCTTATCCTCGCTAGCCCTTCGAGAAGCTTTCTCT.

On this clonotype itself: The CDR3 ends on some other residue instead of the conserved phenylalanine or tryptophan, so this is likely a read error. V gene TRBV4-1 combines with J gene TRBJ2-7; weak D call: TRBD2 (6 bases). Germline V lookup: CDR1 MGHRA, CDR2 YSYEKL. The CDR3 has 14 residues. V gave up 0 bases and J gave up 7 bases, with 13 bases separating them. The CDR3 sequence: CASSQEGGDNEQYG. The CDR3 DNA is TGCGCCAGCAGCCAAGAGGGAGGAGACAATGAGCAGTACGGC.

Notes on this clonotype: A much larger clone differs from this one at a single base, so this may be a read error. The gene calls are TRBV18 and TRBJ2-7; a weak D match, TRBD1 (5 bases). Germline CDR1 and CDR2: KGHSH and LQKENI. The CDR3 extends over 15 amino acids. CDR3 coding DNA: TGTGCCAGCCCACCCTCTCCCGCAGGGACCTACGAGCAGTACTTC. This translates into CASPPSPAGTYEQYF.

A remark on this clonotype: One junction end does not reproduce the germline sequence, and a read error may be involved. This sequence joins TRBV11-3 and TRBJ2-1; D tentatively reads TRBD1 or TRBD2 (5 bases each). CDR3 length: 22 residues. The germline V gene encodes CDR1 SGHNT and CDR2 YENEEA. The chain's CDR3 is CANSLNNGKSQQGWRPYNEQFF. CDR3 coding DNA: TGTGCCAACAGCTTAAATAACGGGAAGTCCCAGCAGGGCTGGAGACCCTACAATGAGCAGTTCTTC.

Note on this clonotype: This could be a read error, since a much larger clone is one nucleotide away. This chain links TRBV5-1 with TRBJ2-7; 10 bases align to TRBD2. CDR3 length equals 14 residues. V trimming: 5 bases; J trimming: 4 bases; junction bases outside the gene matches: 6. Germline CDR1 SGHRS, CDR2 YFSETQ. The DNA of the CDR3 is TGCGCCAGCAGATGGGCTAGCGGGGGATACGAGCAGTACTTC. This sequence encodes CASRWASGGYEQYF.

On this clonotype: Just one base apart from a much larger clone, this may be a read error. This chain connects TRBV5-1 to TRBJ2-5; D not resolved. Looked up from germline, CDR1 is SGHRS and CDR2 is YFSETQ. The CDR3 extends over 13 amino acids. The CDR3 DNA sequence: TGCGCCAGCAGCGCAGAATCCACAGCGACCAAGTACTTC. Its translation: CASSAESTATKYF.

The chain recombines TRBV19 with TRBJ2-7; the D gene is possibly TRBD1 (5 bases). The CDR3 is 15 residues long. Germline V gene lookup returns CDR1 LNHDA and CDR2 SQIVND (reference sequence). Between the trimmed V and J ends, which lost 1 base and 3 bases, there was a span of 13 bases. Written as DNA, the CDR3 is TGTGCCAGTAGTATAGGTCATGACAGAAGCTACGAGCAGTACTTC. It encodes CASSIGHDRSYEQYF.

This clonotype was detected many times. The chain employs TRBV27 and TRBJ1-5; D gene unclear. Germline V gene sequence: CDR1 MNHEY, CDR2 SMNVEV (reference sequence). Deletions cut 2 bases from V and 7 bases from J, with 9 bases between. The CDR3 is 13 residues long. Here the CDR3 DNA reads TGTGCCAGCAGTTTAGCATCGGGCCAGCCCCAGCATTTT. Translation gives CASSLASGQPQHF.